A single sample gave rise to the 6 T cell receptor beta chains below, sequenced in a study of cytomegalovirus exposure and HLA in healthy donors. PCR amplification relied on 60 Vbeta primers (plus 13 Jbeta primers). The assay was immunoSEQ multiplex PCR, and TCRdb's table has in-frame clones only and misses some. The sample carries 150,000 to 250,000 clones, 70% to 85% recorded once. Input material: PBMCs. The receptors originated from a woman aged 30 to 39 in good health and CMV-seropositive.

This chain joins TRBV6-6 and TRBJ1-1; D remains ambiguous. CDR3 length equals 14 residues. The V gene's germline CDR1 is MNHNY and CDR2 SVGAGI (reference sequence). The V gene lost 6 bases and the J gene lost 2 bases, with 13 bases spanning the gap. In DNA, the CDR3 is TGTGCCAGCAGCCACCCCAGGCTAAACACTGAAGCTTTCTTT. This sequence encodes CASSHPRLNTEAFF.

The chain uses TRBV4-3 and TRBJ2-3; TRBD2 matches at 13 bases. The CDR3 extends over 16 amino acids. In germline, CDR1 is LGHNA, CDR2 YSLEER. Germline trimming cut 4 bases from V and 6 bases from J; bases unmatched to any gene: 7. CDR3 sequence: CASSRSPLAGGDTQYF. The CDR3 DNA sequence: TGCGCCAGCAGCCGAAGCCCACTAGCGGGGGGGGATACGCAGTATTTT.

The table lists this clone with a few counts. The rearrangement uses TRBV4-3 and TRBJ2-7; 8 nucleotides agree with TRBD1. The length of the CDR3 is 15 residues. Germline V gene data show CDR1 as LGHNA and CDR2 as YSLEER. Unmatched junction bases numbered 4, after V lost 0 bases and J lost 3 bases. Written as DNA, the CDR3 is TGCGCCAGCAGCCAAGATGAAACAGGGGGCTACGAGCAGTACTTC. It encodes CASSQDETGGYEQYF.

The rearrangement links TRBV2 to TRBJ2-2; D is possibly TRBD2 (5 bases). The CDR3 totals 16 residues. The germline gives CDR1 SNHLY, CDR2 FYNNEI. Between the trimmed V and J ends, which lost 6 bases and 3 bases, there was a span of 17 bases. The CDR3 is CASRGFGPRDTGELFF. CDR3 DNA: TGTGCCAGCAGGGGCTTTGGACCGCGGGACACCGGGGAGCTGTTTTTT.

The chain joins TRBV7-9 to TRBJ2-7, with TRBD1 as a possible D gene (5 bases). The germline V gene encodes CDR1 SEHNR and CDR2 FQNEAQ (reference sequence). The CDR3 loop spans 14 amino acids. With 5 bases removed from V and 1 base from J, the gap between germline ends came to 12 bases. CDR3 sequence: CASSNQGSSYEQYF. CDR3 sequence (DNA): TGTGCCAGCAGCAACCAGGGTAGTTCCTACGAGCAGTACTTC. The whole variable domain, remainder taken from reference TRBV7-9 and TRBJ2-7, is DTGVSQNPRHKITKRGQNVTFRCDPISEHNRLYWYRQTLGQGPEFLTYFQNEAQLEKSRLLSDRFSAERPKGSFSTLEIQRTEQGDSAMYLCASSNQGSSYEQYFGPGTRLTVT.

The chain couples TRBV4-3 to TRBJ2-7, with TRBD2 matching over 7 bases. This CDR3 comprises 14 residues. Trimming at V came to 2 bases and at J to 0 bases, leaving 1 base not matched to a gene. The germline V gene has CDR1 LGHNA and CDR2 YSLEER. CDR3 nucleotide sequence: TGCGCCAGCAGCCAACTAGCGGACTCCTACGAGCAGTACTTC. This encodes CASSQLADSYEQYF.